This TCR beta chain was obtained from a study of cytomegalovirus exposure and HLA in healthy donors. V gave up 1 base and J gave up 4 bases; unmatched junction bases: 8. The CDR3 extends over 17 amino acids. Germline V gives CDR1 SNHLY, CDR2 FYNNEI. TCRdb keeps only in-frame clones here, not all; method: immunoSEQ multiplex PCR. The sample has about 330,000 clones, 75% to 90% seen once; the top ten hold over 1%. The source is a woman aged 30 to 39 in good health and CMV-seropositive. Sequencing was performed on PBMCs. The J gene is TRBJ1-3, the V gene TRBV2; 9 bases agree with TRBD1. The CDR3 sequence: CASSEVRDRVSGNTIYF. The CDR3 DNA reads as TGTGCCAGCAGTGAAGTCAGGGACAGGGTCTCGGGAAACACCATATATTTT.